This T cell receptor (beta chain) is drawn from a study of CD8+CD57+ T cells in acquired aplastic anemia. Whole-study context: CD4+ and CD8+ cells, once sorted, gave DNA averaging about 3 ug. Findings and limits, study-wide: Patients and controls were found to share twenty-nine CD8+ CDR3 sequences.

Patients chosen for sequencing had shown CD8+CD57+ cell expansion by flow cytometry. Each patient had severe acquired aplastic anemia. At blood sampling, none of the patients had yet received therapy. The germline V gene has CDR1 SNHLY and CDR2 FYNNEI. The CDR3 totals 12 residues. The V and J ends lost 5 bases and 5 bases respectively, with 10 bases between them. Genomic DNA provided the template from which TCR beta VDJ and CDR3 profiles were obtained. TCRdb itself ran the reads through MiXCR, one entry per CDR3 protein. The sample has just over 450,000 distinct CDR3 sequences, around 32% seen once; the top ten hold 0.82%. This clonotype was observed a few times. Its antigen is unidentified.

The chain combines TRBV2 with TRBJ2-7; unclear D gene. The sample comprised sorted CD4+, CD8+, or CD8+CD57+ T cells (not recorded which) from PBMCs. The source of this sequence is a human donor with aplastic anemia. The CDR3 loop reads CASSPLSDEQYF. Written as DNA, the CDR3 is TGTGCCAGCAGTCCCCTCTCTGACGAGCAGTACTTC.